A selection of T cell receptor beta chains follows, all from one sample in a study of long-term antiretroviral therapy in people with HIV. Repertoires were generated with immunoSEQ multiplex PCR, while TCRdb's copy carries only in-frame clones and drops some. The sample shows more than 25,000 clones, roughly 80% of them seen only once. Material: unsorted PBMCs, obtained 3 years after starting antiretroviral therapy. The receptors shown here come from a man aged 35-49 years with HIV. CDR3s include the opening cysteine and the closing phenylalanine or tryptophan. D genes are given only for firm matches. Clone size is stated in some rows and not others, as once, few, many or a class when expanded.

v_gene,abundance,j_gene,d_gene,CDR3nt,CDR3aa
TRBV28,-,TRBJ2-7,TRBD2,TGTGCCAGCAAAGGGAGTAGCGGGAGTACCTACGAGCAGTACTTC,CASKGSSGSTYEQYF
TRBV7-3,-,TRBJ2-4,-,TGTGCCAGCAGCTCGAAGGGGCAGGGGACCAACATTCAGTACTTC,CASSSKGQGTNIQYF
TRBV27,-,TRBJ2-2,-,TGTGCCAGCAGTCGCAACACCGGGGAGCTGTTTTTT,CASSRNTGELFF
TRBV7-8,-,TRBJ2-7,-,TGTGCCAGCAGCTTCCTCGGACTCTCCTACGAGCAGTACTTC,CASSFLGLSYEQYF
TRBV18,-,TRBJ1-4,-,TGTGCCAGCTCACCCGAGGAGTTGGGGACGAGTGAAAAACTGTTTTTT,CASSPEELGTSEKLFF
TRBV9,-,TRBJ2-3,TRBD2,TGTGCCAGCAGCGTAAGCGGGATGAAGCAGTATTTT,CASSVSGMKQYF
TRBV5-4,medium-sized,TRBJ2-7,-,TGTGCCAGCAGCTTAGGTGGCTCTGGGGGCTACGAGCAGTACTTC,CASSLGGSGGYEQYF
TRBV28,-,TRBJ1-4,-,TGTGCCAGCACTACCCCAGGGTGGTCAACTAATGAAAAACTGTTTTTT,CASTTPGWSTNEKLFF
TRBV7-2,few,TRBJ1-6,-,TGTGCCAGCAGCTTTGGACGTTCGAGAACCTATAATTCACCCCTCCACTTT,CASSFGRSRTYNSPLHF
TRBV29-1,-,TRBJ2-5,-,TGCAGCGTTGAGTTAAGAGAGAAGAGACGGACCCAGTACTTC,CSVELREKRRTQYF
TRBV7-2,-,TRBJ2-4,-,TGTGCCAGCAGCTCCCTGGGTTCTAGCGTGGGAAACATTCAGTACTTC,CASSSLGSSVGNIQYF
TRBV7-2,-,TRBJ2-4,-,TGTGCCAGCAGCTTAGCCGGAGTAGGGAACATTCAGTACTTC,CASSLAGVGNIQYF
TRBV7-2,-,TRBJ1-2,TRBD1,TGTGCCAGCAGCTCAGGGGGACAGCCCCCTCGCTATGGCTACACCTTC,CASSSGGQPPRYGYTF
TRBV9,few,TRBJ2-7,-,TGTGCCAGCAGCCCCTGGACCGGAAGCACTGGCGAGCAGTACTTC,CASSPWTGSTGEQYF
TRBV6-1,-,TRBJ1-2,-,TGTGCCAGCGGCCGGCCTAACTATGGCTACACCTTC,CASGRPNYGYTF
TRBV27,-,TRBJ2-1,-,TGTGCCAGCAGGGGACTTCCCGTCAACAATGAGCAGTTCTTC,CASRGLPVNNEQFF
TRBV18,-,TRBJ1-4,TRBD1,TGTGCCAGCTCACCAACCACCGGACAGGGGGGTGAAAAACTGTTTTTT,CASSPTTGQGGEKLFF
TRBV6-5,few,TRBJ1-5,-,TGTGCCAGCAGTTACCTAGGGACCAATCAGCCCCAGCATTTT,CASSYLGTNQPQHF
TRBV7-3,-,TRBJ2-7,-,TGTGCCAGCAGCTCCAAAGTGGGGGGCGAGCAGTACTTC,CASSSKVGGEQYF
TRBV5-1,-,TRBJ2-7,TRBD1,TGCGCCAGCAGCTGGTCGACAGGGTCCTACGAGCAGTACTTC,CASSWSTGSYEQYF
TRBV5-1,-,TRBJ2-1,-,TGCGCCAGCAGCTGGACAGCCGGCGATGAGCAGTTCTTC,CASSWTAGDEQFF
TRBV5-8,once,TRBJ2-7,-,TGTGCCAGCAGCTTTAAAGGGGCCTACGAGCAGTACTTC,CASSFKGAYEQYF